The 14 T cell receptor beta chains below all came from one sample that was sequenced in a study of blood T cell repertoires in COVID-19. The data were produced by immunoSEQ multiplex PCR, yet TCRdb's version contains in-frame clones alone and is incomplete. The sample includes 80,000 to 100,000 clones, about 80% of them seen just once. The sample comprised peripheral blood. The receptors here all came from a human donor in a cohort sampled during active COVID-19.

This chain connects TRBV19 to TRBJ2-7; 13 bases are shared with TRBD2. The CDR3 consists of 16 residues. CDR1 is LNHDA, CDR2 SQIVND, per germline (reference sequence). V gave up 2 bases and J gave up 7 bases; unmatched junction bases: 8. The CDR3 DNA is TGTGCCAGTAGTATAACTGGAACTAGCGGGAGGGGAGAGCAGTACTTC. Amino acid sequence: CASSITGTSGRGEQYF.

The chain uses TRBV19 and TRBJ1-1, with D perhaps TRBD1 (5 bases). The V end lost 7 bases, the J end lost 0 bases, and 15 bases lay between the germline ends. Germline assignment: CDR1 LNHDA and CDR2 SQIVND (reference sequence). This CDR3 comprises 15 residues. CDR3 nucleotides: TGTGCCAGTAAGAGGGACTTCCTCATGAACACTGAAGCTTTCTTT. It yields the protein CASKRDFLMNTEAFF.

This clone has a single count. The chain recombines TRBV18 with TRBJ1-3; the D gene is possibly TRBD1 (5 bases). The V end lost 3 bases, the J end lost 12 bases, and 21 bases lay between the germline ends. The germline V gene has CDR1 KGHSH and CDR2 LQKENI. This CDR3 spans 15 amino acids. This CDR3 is CASSPKTAPGAGIYF. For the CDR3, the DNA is TGTGCCAGCTCACCTAAGACAGCTCCAGGAGCAGGCATATATTTT.

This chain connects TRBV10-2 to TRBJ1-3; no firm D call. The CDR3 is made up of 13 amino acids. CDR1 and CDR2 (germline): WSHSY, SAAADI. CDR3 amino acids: CASSADSGNTIYF. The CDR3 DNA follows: TGCGCTTCCAGCGCGGACTCTGGAAACACCATATATTTT.

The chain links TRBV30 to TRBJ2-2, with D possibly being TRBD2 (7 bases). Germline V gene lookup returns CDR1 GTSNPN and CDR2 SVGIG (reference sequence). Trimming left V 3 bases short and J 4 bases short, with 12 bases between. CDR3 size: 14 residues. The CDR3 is CAWSRGAFTGELFF. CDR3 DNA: TGTGCCTGGAGCCGGGGGGCCTTCACCGGGGAGCTGTTTTTT.

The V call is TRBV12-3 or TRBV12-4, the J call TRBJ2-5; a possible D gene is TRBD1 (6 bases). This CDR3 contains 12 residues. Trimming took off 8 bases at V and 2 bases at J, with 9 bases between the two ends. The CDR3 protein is CASGQRQETQYF. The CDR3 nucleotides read TGTGCCAGCGGACAGAGGCAAGAGACCCAGTACTTC.

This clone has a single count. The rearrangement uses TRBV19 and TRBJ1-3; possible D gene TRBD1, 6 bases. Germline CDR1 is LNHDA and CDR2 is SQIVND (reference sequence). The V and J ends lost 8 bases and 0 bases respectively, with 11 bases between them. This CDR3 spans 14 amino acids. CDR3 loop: CASSTGSSGNTIYF. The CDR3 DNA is TGTGCCAGTTCGACAGGTTCCTCTGGAAACACCATATATTTT.

DNA of the CDR3: TGTGCCAGCAGCGTAGCTCGTTTTTCGGGAGAGGAGCAGTTCTTC. This codes for CASSVARFSGEEQFF. V gene TRBV9 combines with J gene TRBJ2-1; tentative D call: TRBD2 (6 bases). The V gene's germline CDR1 is SGDLS and CDR2 YYNGEE. The CDR3 extends over 15 amino acids. With 0 bases removed from V and 10 bases from J, the gap between germline ends came to 17 bases. Based on the CDR3 plus reference TRBV9 and TRBJ2-1, the full variable domain is DSGVTQTPKHLITATGQRVTLRCSPRSGDLSVYWYQQSLDQGLQFLIQYYNGEERAKGNILERFSAQQFPDLHSELNLSSLELGDSALYFCASSVARFSGEEQFFGPGTRLTVL.

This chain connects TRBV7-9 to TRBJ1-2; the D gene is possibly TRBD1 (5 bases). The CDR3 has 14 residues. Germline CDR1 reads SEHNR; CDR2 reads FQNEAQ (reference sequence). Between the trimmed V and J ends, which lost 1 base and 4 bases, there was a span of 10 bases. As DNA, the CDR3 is TGTGCCAGCAGCTTAGGTGACAGCTTCTATGGCTACACCTTC. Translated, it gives CASSLGDSFYGYTF.

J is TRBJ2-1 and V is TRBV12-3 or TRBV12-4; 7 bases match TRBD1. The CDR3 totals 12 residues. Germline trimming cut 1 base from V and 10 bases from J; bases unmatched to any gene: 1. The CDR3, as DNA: TGTGCCAGCAGTTTAGGACAGGGAGAGCAGTTCTTC. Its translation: CASSLGQGEQFF.

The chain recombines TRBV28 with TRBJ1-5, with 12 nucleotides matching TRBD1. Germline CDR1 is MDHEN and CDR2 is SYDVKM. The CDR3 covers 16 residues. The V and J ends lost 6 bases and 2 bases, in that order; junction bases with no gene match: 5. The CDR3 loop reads CASRGQGARGNQPQHF. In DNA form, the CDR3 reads TGTGCCAGCAGGGGACAGGGGGCGCGGGGCAATCAGCCCCAGCATTTT. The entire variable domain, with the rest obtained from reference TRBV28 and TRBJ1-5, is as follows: DVKVTQSSRYLVKRTGEKVFLECVQDMDHENMFWYRQDPGLGLRLIYFSYDVKMKEKGDIPEGYSVSREKKERFSLILESASTNQTSMYLCASRGQGARGNQPQHFGDGTRLSIL.

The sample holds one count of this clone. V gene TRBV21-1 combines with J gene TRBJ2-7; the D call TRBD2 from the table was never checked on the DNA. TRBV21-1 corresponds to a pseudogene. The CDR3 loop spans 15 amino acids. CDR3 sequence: CASSKGPRGGNEQYF. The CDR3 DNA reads TGTGCCAGCAGCAAAGGCCCGCGCGGGGGTAACGAGCAGTACTTC.

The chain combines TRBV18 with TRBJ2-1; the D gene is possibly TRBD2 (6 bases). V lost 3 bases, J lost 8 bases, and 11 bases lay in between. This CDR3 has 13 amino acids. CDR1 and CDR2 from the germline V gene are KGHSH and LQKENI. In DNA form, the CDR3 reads TGTGCCAGCTCACCCTCGGGAGTCGATGAGCAGTTCTTC. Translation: CASSPSGVDEQFF.

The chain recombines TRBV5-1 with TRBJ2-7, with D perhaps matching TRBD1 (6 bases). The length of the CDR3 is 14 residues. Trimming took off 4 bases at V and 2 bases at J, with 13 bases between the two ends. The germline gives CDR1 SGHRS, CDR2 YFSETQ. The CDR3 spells CASSTPGHTYEQYF. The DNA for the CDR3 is TGCGCCAGCAGCACCCCGGGACATACCTACGAGCAGTACTTC.